The clone carrying this TCR beta chain came up a few times. Antigen unknown. The CDR3 has 14 amino acids. From germline, CDR1 is SEHNR and CDR2 FQNEAQ (reference sequence). V shed 6 bases and J shed 2 bases, with 14 bases lying between them. The data derive from a study of beta chain features in type 1 diabetes. Expressed TCRB transcripts were sequenced because the isolated RNA had all been reverse transcribed beforehand. Approximately 3.7 million reads per sample on average were obtained from naive, central memory and regulatory T cell samples. Assay used: immunoSEQ multiplex PCR; TCRdb lists only in-frame clones, some missing. The profile covers over 650,000 clones, with around 15% appearing a single time and nearly 0.04% taken by the ten largest. Notes on the study in general: Resolution of whether HLA type affects TCRB rearrangement was not achieved here. Shortening of TCRB CDR3s, moderate but significant, appeared in all four CD4+ subsets of Type 1 diabetes patients.

The sequencing sample was made of naive CD4+ T cells from blood. This chain uses TRBV7-9 with TRBJ2-7, with D perhaps being TRBD1 or TRBD2 (7 bases each). This TCR came from a man aged 18 to 30 with type 1 diabetes. The CDR3, as DNA: TGTGCCAGCAGGGAAAGCGGGACAGCCTACGAGCAGTACTTC. It codes for CASRESGTAYEQYF.